This is a list of T cell receptor beta chains from one sample in a study of T cells in Graves' hyperthyroidism and ophthalmopathy. Using its own MiXCR run on the multiplex PCR reads, TCRdb lists one record per CDR3 protein. The sample has around 350,000 distinct CDR3 sequences, roughly 15% seen once. Sample: blood. The source of these receptors is a woman aged 25 to 39 with Graves' ophthalmopathy. Both conserved end residues are part of each CDR3. The D gene is left open where the match is weak. Clone size, where shown, is once, few, many, or a class for clones that have expanded.

J: TRBJ2-3; D: -; size: -; V: TRBV24-1; CDR3: CATSDLQVADTQYF; DNA: TGTGCCACCAGTGATTTGCAGGTGGCAGATACGCAGTATTTT
J: TRBJ1-4; D: -; size: -; V: TRBV27; CDR3: CASSRTATNKKLFF; DNA: TGTGCCAGCAGTAGGACGGCAACTAATAAAAAACTGTTTTTT
J: TRBJ1-5; D: -; size: -; V: TRBV20-1; CDR3: CSASLGHPNQPQHF; DNA: TGCAGTGCTAGCCTCGGACACCCAAATCAGCCCCAGCATTTT
J: TRBJ2-5; D: TRBD1; size: many; V: TRBV24-1; CDR3: CATSDEPGTGKETQYF; DNA: TGTGCCACCAGTGATGAACCCGGGACAGGGAAAGAGACCCAGTACTTC
J: TRBJ2-7; D: TRBD2; size: many; V: TRBV29-1; CDR3: CSAKAGVSRAYEQYF; DNA: TGCAGCGCAAAGGCGGGAGTTAGTCGCGCCTACGAGCAGTACTTC
J: TRBJ1-2; D: -; size: few; V: TRBV7-9; CDR3: CASSPGGGWGYTF; DNA: TGTGCCAGCAGCCCTGGGGGGGGATGGGGCTACACCTTC
J: TRBJ2-3; D: TRBD1; size: few; V: TRBV24-1; CDR3: CAPLPRTGDTDTQYF; DNA: TGTGCCCCCCTACCTAGGACAGGGGACACAGATACGCAGTATTTT
J: TRBJ1-4; D: TRBD1; size: -; V: TRBV14; CDR3: CASSQGGTGHNEKLFF; DNA: TGTGCCAGCAGCCAAGGGGGGACAGGACATAATGAAAAACTGTTTTTT
J: TRBJ1-1; D: -; size: few; V: TRBV4-1; CDR3: CASSQVRGPVGEAFF; DNA: TGCGCCAGCAGCCAAGTTCGGGGGCCGGTCGGTGAAGCTTTCTTT
J: TRBJ2-7; D: -; size: many; V: TRBV9; CDR3: CASSAYRGEQYF; DNA: TGTGCCAGCAGCGCCTATCGGGGCGAGCAGTACTTC
J: TRBJ2-1; D: TRBD2; size: once; V: TRBV11-1; CDR3: CASSSPGTTGYNEQFF; DNA: TGTGCCAGCAGCTCCCCCGGGACTACGGGCTACAATGAGCAGTTCTTC
J: TRBJ2-5; D: -; size: -; V: TRBV4-1; CDR3: CASSQATGKETQYF; DNA: TGCGCCAGCAGCCAAGCCACAGGGAAGGAGACCCAGTACTTC
J: TRBJ2-1; D: TRBD1; size: many; V: TRBV20-1; CDR3: CSATTPAGTGDDEQFF; DNA: TGCAGTGCTACCACCCCGGCCGGGACAGGGGATGATGAGCAGTTCTTC
J: TRBJ1-1; D: -; size: many; V: TRBV3-1; CDR3: CASRGGRNTEAFF; DNA: TGTGCCAGCAGGGGGGGGAGAAACACTGAAGCTTTCTTT
J: TRBJ1-1; D: -; size: -; V: TRBV4-1; CDR3: CASSQGGKGRNTEAFF; DNA: TGCGCCAGCAGCCAAGGGGGGAAAGGGAGGAACACTGAAGCTTTCTTT
J: TRBJ1-5; D: TRBD1; size: -; V: TRBV5-8; CDR3: CASTTQGMVPQHF; DNA: TGTGCCAGCACCACACAGGGGATGGTGCCCCAGCATTTT
J: TRBJ1-5; D: -; size: many; V: TRBV2; CDR3: CASSDRRAWGQPQHF; DNA: TGTGCCAGCAGCGATCGCAGGGCCTGGGGTCAGCCCCAGCATTTT
J: TRBJ2-2; D: -; size: few; V: TRBV5-8; CDR3: CASNRDSTGELFF; DNA: TGTGCCAGCAATCGGGACTCCACCGGGGAGCTGTTTTTT
J: TRBJ1-6; D: -; size: many; V: TRBV11-2; CDR3: CASAGEASPLHF; DNA: TGTGCCAGCGCGGGGGAGGCCTCACCCCTCCACTTT
J: TRBJ2-3; D: TRBD2; size: many; V: TRBV11-1; CDR3: CASRSATGTSVRNTDTQYF; DNA: TGTGCCAGCAGAAGTGCTACCGGGACTAGCGTAAGAAACACAGATACGCAGTATTTT
J: TRBJ2-3; D: TRBD1; size: once; V: TRBV20-1; CDR3: CSAIPGQGSTDTQYF; DNA: TGCAGTGCCATTCCGGGACAGGGCAGTACAGATACGCAGTATTTT
J: TRBJ2-3; D: TRBD2; size: many; V: TRBV20-1; CDR3: CSAILAGAPDTQYF; DNA: TGCAGTGCTATACTAGCGGGGGCCCCAGATACGCAGTATTTT
J: TRBJ1-4; D: -; size: few; V: TRBV20-1; CDR3: CSAAPPSTATNEKLFF; DNA: TGCAGTGCGGCTCCGCCTTCGACAGCAACTAATGAAAAACTGTTTTTT
J: TRBJ1-2; D: -; size: many; V: TRBV12-3/TRBV12-4; CDR3: CASSLVSCYGYTF; DNA: TGTGCCAGCAGTTTAGTCTCGTGTTATGGCTACACCTTC
J: TRBJ2-5; D: -; size: -; V: TRBV25-1; CDR3: CASSELQGGQETQYF; DNA: TGTGCCAGCAGTGAACTTCAGGGCGGCCAAGAGACCCAGTACTTC
J: TRBJ2-1; D: -; size: few; V: TRBV25-1; CDR3: CASSEISEQFF; DNA: TGTGCCAGCAGTGAGATCAGTGAGCAGTTCTTC
J: TRBJ1-2; D: -; size: many; V: TRBV28; CDR3: CASSQWTLYGYTF; DNA: TGTGCCAGCAGTCAGTGGACACTTTATGGCTACACCTTC
J: TRBJ2-7; D: TRBD2; size: many; V: TRBV3-1; CDR3: CASSQSGGAYEQYF; DNA: TGTGCCAGCAGCCAATCCGGGGGGGCCTACGAGCAGTACTTC
J: TRBJ2-1; D: -; size: many; V: TRBV2; CDR3: CASNGGVEFF; DNA: TGTGCCAGCAACGGGGGAGTGGAGTTCTTC
J: TRBJ2-1; D: -; size: -; V: TRBV6-1; CDR3: CASSDSAYSYNEQFF; DNA: TGTGCCAGCAGTGACTCCGCATATTCCTACAATGAGCAGTTCTTC
J: TRBJ2-2; D: TRBD1; size: -; V: TRBV10-2; CDR3: CASSAGTGGIGELFF; DNA: TGCGCCAGTTCCGCCGGGACAGGGGGAATCGGGGAGCTGTTTTTT
J: TRBJ2-7; D: -; size: few; V: TRBV19; CDR3: CASSAGQTYEQYF; DNA: TGTGCCAGTAGTGCGGGACAGACCTACGAGCAGTACTTC
J: TRBJ2-3; D: -; size: many; V: TRBV11-2; CDR3: CASSLRKPADTQYF; DNA: TGTGCCAGCAGCTTACGAAAGCCGGCGGATACGCAGTATTTT
J: TRBJ1-1; D: -; size: many; V: TRBV28; CDR3: CASRAPGDIKAFF; DNA: TGTGCCAGCAGAGCTCCCGGGGACATCAAAGCTTTCTTT
J: TRBJ1-2; D: -; size: -; V: TRBV2; CDR3: CASSYRTPGSYGYTF; DNA: TGTGCCAGCAGCTATCGGACCCCAGGGTCGTATGGCTACACCTTC
J: TRBJ1-6; D: TRBD1; size: few; V: TRBV6-1; CDR3: CASTAGTDYNSPLHF; DNA: TGTGCCAGCACCGCCGGGACAGACTATAATTCACCCCTCCACTTT
J: TRBJ1-1; D: TRBD1; size: -; V: TRBV12-3/TRBV12-4; CDR3: CASTPLIRTGERKAFF; DNA: TGTGCCAGCACCCCCCTAATAAGGACAGGAGAGCGGAAAGCTTTCTTT
J: TRBJ1-5; D: TRBD1; size: -; V: TRBV10-2; CDR3: CASSERYGTGGNQPQHF; DNA: TGCGCCAGCAGTGAGCGCTATGGGACAGGGGGGAATCAGCCCCAGCATTTT
J: TRBJ1-5; D: -; size: few; V: TRBV5-6; CDR3: CASSSQGYYGNQPQHF; DNA: TGTGCCAGCAGCTCTCAGGGCTACTATGGCAATCAGCCCCAGCATTTT
J: TRBJ2-7; D: -; size: -; V: TRBV2; CDR3: CASSEAWSSYEQYF; DNA: TGTGCCAGCAGTGAAGCCTGGAGCTCCTACGAGCAGTACTTC
J: TRBJ2-3; D: -; size: few; V: TRBV4-1; CDR3: CASSQRGPEGHNTDTQYF; DNA: TGCGCCAGCAGCCAACGGGGGCCAGAGGGCCACAACACAGATACGCAGTATTTT
J: TRBJ2-1; D: TRBD2; size: many; V: TRBV28; CDR3: CASSFLLAGGSYNEQFF; DNA: TGTGCCAGCAGTTTCCTACTAGCGGGGGGGTCCTACAATGAGCAGTTCTTC
J: TRBJ1-1; D: TRBD1; size: many; V: TRBV28; CDR3: CASSLFAQGATEAFF; DNA: TGTGCCAGCAGTTTATTTGCACAGGGGGCTACTGAAGCTTTCTTT
J: TRBJ2-5; D: TRBD2; size: few; V: TRBV5-1; CDR3: CASTYSGRGGSETQYF; DNA: TGCGCCAGCACCTATTCGGGCCGGGGGGGATCAGAGACCCAGTACTTC
J: TRBJ1-1; D: -; size: few; V: TRBV4-1; CDR3: CASSQDFYLNTEAFF; DNA: TGCGCCAGCAGCCAAGATTTTTACTTGAACACTGAAGCTTTCTTT
J: TRBJ1-5; D: -; size: many; V: TRBV19; CDR3: CASSIDTARLNSNQPQHF; DNA: TGTGCCAGTAGTATAGATACCGCCAGGCTTAATAGCAATCAGCCCCAGCATTTT
J: TRBJ1-6; D: -; size: many; V: TRBV12-3/TRBV12-4; CDR3: CASIARGAAYNSPLHF; DNA: TGTGCCAGCATCGCAAGAGGAGCGGCCTATAATTCACCCCTCCACTTT
J: TRBJ1-1; D: -; size: many; V: TRBV9; CDR3: CASSVAFRVNTEAFF; DNA: TGTGCCAGCAGCGTAGCTTTCCGGGTGAACACTGAAGCTTTCTTT